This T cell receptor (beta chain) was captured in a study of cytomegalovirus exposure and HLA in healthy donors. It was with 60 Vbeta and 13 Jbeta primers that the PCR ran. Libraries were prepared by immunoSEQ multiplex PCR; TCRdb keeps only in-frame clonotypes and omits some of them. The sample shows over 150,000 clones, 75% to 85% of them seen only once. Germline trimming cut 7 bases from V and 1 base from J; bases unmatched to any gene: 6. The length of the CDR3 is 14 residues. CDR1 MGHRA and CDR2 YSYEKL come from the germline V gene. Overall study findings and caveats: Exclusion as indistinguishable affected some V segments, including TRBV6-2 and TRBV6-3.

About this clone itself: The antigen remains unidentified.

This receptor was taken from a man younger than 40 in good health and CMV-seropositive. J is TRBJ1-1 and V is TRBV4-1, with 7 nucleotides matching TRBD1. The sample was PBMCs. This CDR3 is CASNQTGPNTEAFF. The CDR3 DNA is TGCGCCAGCAACCAGACAGGGCCGAACACTGAAGCTTTCTTT.